This record concerns one T cell receptor (beta chain) sequence. The antigen remains unidentified. Treatment given: oral pan-JAK inhibitor, 5-10 mg twice daily. Reverse transcribed after extraction, RNA yielded cDNA as the sequencing template. Data came from immunoSEQ multiplex PCR; TCRdb stores just in-frame clones and leaves some out. In the table there are fewer than 250,000 clones, approximately 47% of which are singletons. The sample comes from a study of CD8+ T cells in alopecia areata. Germline CDR1 reads MDHEN; CDR2 reads SYDVKM. Trimming cost V 3 bases and J 5 bases, with 9 bases left between them. CDR3 length: 13 amino acids. Study-level results: Tofacitinib significantly reduced both scalp clonality and expanded CD8+ clones among the top 100.

V gene TRBV28 combines with J gene TRBJ2-3, with D possibly being TRBD2 (5 bases). This receptor was identified in a human donor with alopecia areata. The specimen was CD4+ T cells sorted from blood, collected around week 37, from a patient treated with tofacitinib. The CDR3 protein is CASSFPGLDTQYF. As DNA, the CDR3 is TGTGCCAGCAGTTTCCCAGGACTAGATACGCAGTATTTT.